This T cell receptor (beta chain) was recovered during a study of metastatic and nonmetastatic thyroid tumors. For the study at large: The study looked at repertoires side by side in blood and in tumor or nodule tissue from malignant and benign thyroid patients.

Turning to this clone: Its antigen is still unknown.

Using MiXCR, TCRdb re-called clones from the PCR reads. The profile shows 7,000 or so clones, 25% to 30% of them singletons. Study-wide results and caveats: Benign nodules were reported to have significantly lower TCR beta diversity than malignant thyroid tumors, in blood and tumor.

Each patient went into thyroid surgery without having received any treatment. The germline gives CDR1 SGHNT, CDR2 YENEEA. This CDR3 is 13 amino acids long. With 2 bases removed from V and 3 bases from J, the gap between germline ends came to 7 bases. The sample comprised adjacent normal tissue. The source of this sequence is a male donor with papillary thyroid cancer or a benign thyroid nodule (not recorded which). Some clones in this sample may be carry-over from other donors' samples. The chain uses TRBV11-3 and TRBJ1-1, with D perhaps TRBD1 (5 bases). The CDR3 DNA follows: TGTGCCAGCAGCTTATGGGGGTACACTGAAGCTTTCTTT. It codes for CASSLWGYTEAFF.